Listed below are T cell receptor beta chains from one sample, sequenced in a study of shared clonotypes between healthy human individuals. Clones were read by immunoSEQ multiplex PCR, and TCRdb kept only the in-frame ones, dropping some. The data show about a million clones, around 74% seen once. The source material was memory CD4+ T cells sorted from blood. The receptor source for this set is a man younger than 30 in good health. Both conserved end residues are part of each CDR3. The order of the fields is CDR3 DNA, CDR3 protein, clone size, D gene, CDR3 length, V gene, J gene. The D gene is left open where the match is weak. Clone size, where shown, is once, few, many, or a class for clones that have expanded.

CDR3 DNA: TGTGCCAGCAGTGACCGTTACGAGCAGTACTTC; CDR3 protein: CASSDRYEQYF; clone size: .; D gene: .; CDR3 length: 11; V gene: TRBV6-5; J gene: TRBJ2-7
CDR3 DNA: TGTGCCAGCTCACCACGAGGGCGACAGGACTACGAGCAGTACTTC; CDR3 protein: CASSPRGRQDYEQYF; clone size: .; D gene: .; CDR3 length: 15; V gene: TRBV18; J gene: TRBJ2-7
CDR3 DNA: TGTGCCAGCAGCTTAGTAGAATCCTACGAGCAGTACTTC; CDR3 protein: CASSLVESYEQYF; clone size: .; D gene: .; CDR3 length: 13; V gene: TRBV7-9; J gene: TRBJ2-7
CDR3 DNA: TGTGCCAGCAGGGGGACAGGGAACGAGGGCTACACCTTC; CDR3 protein: CASRGTGNEGYTF; clone size: .; D gene: TRBD1; CDR3 length: 13; V gene: TRBV6-4; J gene: TRBJ1-2
CDR3 DNA: TGTGCCAGCAGCTTATTAAGGGGGTTCACAGATACGCAGTATTTT; CDR3 protein: CASSLLRGFTDTQYF; clone size: .; D gene: .; CDR3 length: 15; V gene: TRBV7-2; J gene: TRBJ2-3
CDR3 DNA: TGCGCCACCTCACCAAGCCAAAAGATGGGAAATGAAAAACTGTTTTTT; CDR3 protein: CATSPSQKMGNEKLFF; clone size: .; D gene: .; CDR3 length: 16; V gene: TRBV10-2; J gene: TRBJ1-4
CDR3 DNA: TGTGCCACCGGGATTAAACAGGGAACGTACGAGCAGTACTTC; CDR3 protein: CATGIKQGTYEQYF; clone size: once; D gene: .; CDR3 length: 14; V gene: TRBV28; J gene: TRBJ2-7
CDR3 DNA: TGTGCCAGCAGTGAAGGGTACACCTACAATGAGCAGTTCTTC; CDR3 protein: CASSEGYTYNEQFF; clone size: .; D gene: .; CDR3 length: 14; V gene: TRBV6-1; J gene: TRBJ2-1
CDR3 DNA: TGTGCCAGCAGCCTGAGGGGAAATGAGCAGTTCTTC; CDR3 protein: CASSLRGNEQFF; clone size: .; D gene: .; CDR3 length: 12; V gene: TRBV7-8; J gene: TRBJ2-1
CDR3 DNA: TGTGCCAGCTCCGGGACAGGGTTTCAAGAGACCCAGTACTTC; CDR3 protein: CASSGTGFQETQYF; clone size: .; D gene: TRBD1; CDR3 length: 14; V gene: TRBV2; J gene: TRBJ2-5
CDR3 DNA: TGTGCCAGTAGTACCCCAGGGCTAGGAGGTGAAAAACTGTTTTTT; CDR3 protein: CASSTPGLGGEKLFF; clone size: .; D gene: .; CDR3 length: 15; V gene: TRBV19; J gene: TRBJ1-4
CDR3 DNA: TGTGCCAGCTCACCATTAACTACCCACGAGCAGTACTTC; CDR3 protein: CASSPLTTHEQYF; clone size: .; D gene: .; CDR3 length: 13; V gene: TRBV18; J gene: TRBJ2-7
CDR3 DNA: TGTGCCTGGAGTTTTACAGGGGTACAGCCCCAGCATTTT; CDR3 protein: CAWSFTGVQPQHF; clone size: .; D gene: TRBD1; CDR3 length: 13; V gene: TRBV30; J gene: TRBJ1-5
CDR3 DNA: TGTGCCAGCAGTTTAGTAGGCAGATTTACCTCTGGGGCCAACGTCCTGACTTTC; CDR3 protein: CASSLVGRFTSGANVLTF; clone size: .; D gene: .; CDR3 length: 18; V gene: TRBV27; J gene: TRBJ2-6
CDR3 DNA: TGCGCCAGCAGCCAAGGACAGGGTTCCTACAATGAGCAGTTCTTC; CDR3 protein: CASSQGQGSYNEQFF; clone size: .; D gene: TRBD1; CDR3 length: 15; V gene: TRBV4-3; J gene: TRBJ2-1
CDR3 DNA: TGTGCCAGCAGCCGGGACAGGGGAGGATCACCCCTCCACTTT; CDR3 protein: CASSRDRGGSPLHF; clone size: .; D gene: TRBD1; CDR3 length: 14; V gene: TRBV9; J gene: TRBJ1-6
CDR3 DNA: TGTGCCAGCAGTTTGGGCGACAGGGTTGTTCCTGGCTACACCTTC; CDR3 protein: CASSLGDRVVPGYTF; clone size: .; D gene: TRBD1; CDR3 length: 15; V gene: TRBV28; J gene: TRBJ1-2
CDR3 DNA: TGTGCCTGGCAGCGACCCTATGGCTACACCTTC; CDR3 protein: CAWQRPYGYTF; clone size: .; D gene: .; CDR3 length: 11; V gene: TRBV30; J gene: TRBJ1-2
CDR3 DNA: TGCGCCAGCAGCACGGACGGACAGGGCGGCGAAAAACTGTTTTTT; CDR3 protein: CASSTDGQGGEKLFF; clone size: .; D gene: TRBD1; CDR3 length: 15; V gene: TRBV5-1; J gene: TRBJ1-4
CDR3 DNA: TGTGCCAGTAGTGATGGTTTTTCCACAGATACGCAGTATTTT; CDR3 protein: CASSDGFSTDTQYF; clone size: .; D gene: .; CDR3 length: 14; V gene: TRBV19; J gene: TRBJ2-3
CDR3 DNA: TGTGCCAGCAGCGTATCCGGGAGGGCGGTTGGGGAAAAACTGTTTTTT; CDR3 protein: CASSVSGRAVGEKLFF; clone size: .; D gene: .; CDR3 length: 16; V gene: TRBV2; J gene: TRBJ1-4
CDR3 DNA: TGTGCCAGCAGCCCAACATGGACCAGAAGCACAGATACGCAGTATTTT; CDR3 protein: CASSPTWTRSTDTQYF; clone size: .; D gene: .; CDR3 length: 16; V gene: TRBV11-3; J gene: TRBJ2-3
CDR3 DNA: TGTGCCAGCTCACCACCTATCGGGACAGGACAAGAGACCCAGTACTTC; CDR3 protein: CASSPPIGTGQETQYF; clone size: .; D gene: TRBD1; CDR3 length: 16; V gene: TRBV18; J gene: TRBJ2-5
CDR3 DNA: TGCGCCAGCAGCCAAGGGACAGGGATACCCTACGAGCAGTACTTC; CDR3 protein: CASSQGTGIPYEQYF; clone size: .; D gene: TRBD1; CDR3 length: 15; V gene: TRBV4-1; J gene: TRBJ2-7
CDR3 DNA: TGTGCCAGTAGTAGAGACAACTATGGCTACACCTTC; CDR3 protein: CASSRDNYGYTF; clone size: .; D gene: .; CDR3 length: 12; V gene: TRBV19; J gene: TRBJ1-2
CDR3 DNA: TGTGCCAGCAGCTTTATTGCGGGTGGCGAGCAGTACTTC; CDR3 protein: CASSFIAGGEQYF; clone size: .; D gene: .; CDR3 length: 13; V gene: TRBV7-2; J gene: TRBJ2-7
CDR3 DNA: TGTGCCAGCAGCCCAGATCGCGGACCCTACGAGCAGTACTTC; CDR3 protein: CASSPDRGPYEQYF; clone size: .; D gene: .; CDR3 length: 14; V gene: TRBV7-2; J gene: TRBJ2-7
CDR3 DNA: TGTGCCAGCAGTCGAAAGGTGGCCGCCAGCTCCTACAATGAGCAGTTCTTC; CDR3 protein: CASSRKVAASSYNEQFF; clone size: few; D gene: .; CDR3 length: 17; V gene: TRBV2; J gene: TRBJ2-1
CDR3 DNA: TGTGCCAGCAGCCCCGGGTACGAGCAGTACTTC; CDR3 protein: CASSPGYEQYF; clone size: .; D gene: .; CDR3 length: 11; V gene: TRBV9; J gene: TRBJ2-7
CDR3 DNA: TGTGCCAGCAGCCCCCGGGATAGCGGGGTCCTAATAGAGACCCAGTACTTC; CDR3 protein: CASSPRDSGVLIETQYF; clone size: few; D gene: TRBD2; CDR3 length: 17; V gene: TRBV9; J gene: TRBJ2-5
CDR3 DNA: TGTGCCACCAGCAGGGCAGGGAAGGACAACGTCCTGACTTTC; CDR3 protein: CATSRAGKDNVLTF; clone size: .; D gene: .; CDR3 length: 14; V gene: TRBV15; J gene: TRBJ2-6
CDR3 DNA: TGTGCCGGGACGACAGGGCTTACGAGCTACACCTTC; CDR3 protein: CAGTTGLTSYTF; clone size: few; D gene: TRBD1; CDR3 length: 12; V gene: TRBV2; J gene: TRBJ1-2
CDR3 DNA: TGTGCCAGTAGTCCGGACAGGAATCAGCCCCAGCATTTT; CDR3 protein: CASSPDRNQPQHF; clone size: .; D gene: TRBD1; CDR3 length: 13; V gene: TRBV19; J gene: TRBJ1-5
CDR3 DNA: TGCGCCAGCAGCCGCCGAGGACCTGGATCAGATACGCAGTATTTT; CDR3 protein: CASSRRGPGSDTQYF; clone size: few; D gene: .; CDR3 length: 15; V gene: TRBV4-3; J gene: TRBJ2-3
CDR3 DNA: TGTGCCAGCAGCGTCGGGTCCAATCAGCCCCAGCATTTT; CDR3 protein: CASSVGSNQPQHF; clone size: .; D gene: .; CDR3 length: 13; V gene: TRBV7-3; J gene: TRBJ1-5
CDR3 DNA: TGTGCCGCCTCCGCGGGTTTTGGCGAGACCCAGTACTTC; CDR3 protein: CAASAGFGETQYF; clone size: .; D gene: .; CDR3 length: 13; V gene: TRBV19; J gene: TRBJ2-5
CDR3 DNA: TGTGCCAGCAGGGGACAGCCTAATCAGCCCCAGCATTTT; CDR3 protein: CASRGQPNQPQHF; clone size: .; D gene: TRBD1; CDR3 length: 13; V gene: TRBV2; J gene: TRBJ1-5
CDR3 DNA: TGTGCCAGCAGTCCACAGGGGGCGGGCAATCAGCCCCAGCATTTT; CDR3 protein: CASSPQGAGNQPQHF; clone size: .; D gene: TRBD1; CDR3 length: 15; V gene: TRBV28; J gene: TRBJ1-5
CDR3 DNA: TGTGCCAGTAGTATCCCCCCGGAAGATAGCAATCAGCCCCAGCATTTT; CDR3 protein: CASSIPPEDSNQPQHF; clone size: .; D gene: .; CDR3 length: 16; V gene: TRBV19; J gene: TRBJ1-5
CDR3 DNA: TGTGCCAGCTCACCAACCTTGCAGGGGACTAACTATGGCTACACCTTC; CDR3 protein: CASSPTLQGTNYGYTF; clone size: .; D gene: .; CDR3 length: 16; V gene: TRBV18; J gene: TRBJ1-2
CDR3 DNA: TGTGCCAGCAGCTCGCAACCCGGACAGGTGTTGAACACTGAAGCTTTCTTT; CDR3 protein: CASSSQPGQVLNTEAFF; clone size: .; D gene: TRBD1; CDR3 length: 17; V gene: TRBV7-9; J gene: TRBJ1-1
CDR3 DNA: TGTGCCAGCAGCGGCCCAGGGGCTGAAGCTTTCTTT; CDR3 protein: CASSGPGAEAFF; clone size: .; D gene: .; CDR3 length: 12; V gene: TRBV2; J gene: TRBJ1-1
CDR3 DNA: TGTGCCAGCAGCAGCGACAGGGGGGGAGAGACCCAGTACTTC; CDR3 protein: CASSSDRGGETQYF; clone size: .; D gene: TRBD1; CDR3 length: 14; V gene: TRBV5-4; J gene: TRBJ2-5
CDR3 DNA: TGTGCCAGCAGAAGGACGGCCCCAAATGAAAAACTGTTTTTT; CDR3 protein: CASRRTAPNEKLFF; clone size: .; D gene: .; CDR3 length: 14; V gene: TRBV25-1; J gene: TRBJ1-4
CDR3 DNA: TGTGCCAGCAGGACAGGAACCTCTGGGGCCAACGTCCTGACTTTC; CDR3 protein: CASRTGTSGANVLTF; clone size: .; D gene: .; CDR3 length: 15; V gene: TRBV27; J gene: TRBJ2-6
CDR3 DNA: TGTGCCAGCAGCCCCACGAAAACGGGAGAGCAGTACTTC; CDR3 protein: CASSPTKTGEQYF; clone size: many; D gene: .; CDR3 length: 13; V gene: TRBV28; J gene: TRBJ2-7
CDR3 DNA: TGCGCCAGCAGTGCCCCCGGGACTAGCTACAATGAGCAGTTCTTC; CDR3 protein: CASSAPGTSYNEQFF; clone size: .; D gene: TRBD2; CDR3 length: 15; V gene: TRBV10-2; J gene: TRBJ2-1
CDR3 DNA: TGTGCCAGCACCCAAACCCCGGAACAGGCCTACGAGCAGTACTTC; CDR3 protein: CASTQTPEQAYEQYF; clone size: .; D gene: .; CDR3 length: 15; V gene: TRBV5-5; J gene: TRBJ2-7
CDR3 DNA: TGTGCCAGCAGCTTCGTCGCCGGGACAGGGAGACACGAGCAGTACTTC; CDR3 protein: CASSFVAGTGRHEQYF; clone size: .; D gene: TRBD1; CDR3 length: 16; V gene: TRBV5-5; J gene: TRBJ2-7
CDR3 DNA: TGTGCCAGCAGTGTAAGGGACTATAACACCGGGGAGCTGTTTTTT; CDR3 protein: CASSVRDYNTGELFF; clone size: few; D gene: TRBD2; CDR3 length: 15; V gene: TRBV2; J gene: TRBJ2-2
CDR3 DNA: TGTGCCAGCAGTTTAGAAGGGAACTATGGCTACACCTTC; CDR3 protein: CASSLEGNYGYTF; clone size: .; D gene: .; CDR3 length: 13; V gene: TRBV28; J gene: TRBJ1-2
CDR3 DNA: TGTGCCAGCAGTGGTGACAGGGACGGGGAGCAGTACTTC; CDR3 protein: CASSGDRDGEQYF; clone size: .; D gene: TRBD1; CDR3 length: 13; V gene: TRBV2; J gene: TRBJ2-7
CDR3 DNA: TGTGCCAGCAGTCCCGGGACTAACTATGGCTACACCTTC; CDR3 protein: CASSPGTNYGYTF; clone size: .; D gene: .; CDR3 length: 13; V gene: TRBV2; J gene: TRBJ1-2